A single sample gave rise to the 15 T cell receptor beta chains below, sequenced in a study of OX40 agonist ivuxolimab in advanced cancers. The protocol was immunoSEQ multiplex PCR, while the TCRdb copy is restricted to in-frame clones and leaves out a portion. The data show some 25,000 clones, 75% to 80% seen once. The sample here was CD4+ or CD8+ T cells sorted from blood, taken in a trial of the OX40 agonist ivuxolimab. The receptors were sampled from an adult with an advanced solid tumor such as melanoma, head and neck, liver or kidney cancer.

This clone has a handful of counts. The chain employs TRBV9 and TRBJ1-6; 8 positions match TRBD1. Germline CDR1 reads SGDLS; CDR2 reads YYNGEE. V was pared by 0 bases and J by 14 bases, with 10 bases of the junction left unmatched. This CDR3 comprises 15 residues. The CDR3 spells CASSVGGTGQRALHF. The CDR3 nucleotides read TGTGCCAGCAGCGTAGGGGGGACAGGTCAAAGGGCCCTCCACTTT.

The chain is built from TRBV7-2 and TRBJ2-2, with 7 bases identical to TRBD1. CDR3 length equals 16 residues. Germline CDR1 is SGHTA and CDR2 is FQGNSA. Trimming at V came to 5 bases and at J to 2 bases, leaving 8 bases not matched to a gene. CDR3 residues: CASSPGTAKNTGELFF. The DNA for the CDR3 is TGTGCCAGCAGCCCCGGGACAGCCAAAAACACCGGGGAGCTGTTTTTT.

This clone has only a few counts. This chain uses TRBV4-2 with TRBJ2-7; TRBD1 aligns across 8 bases. The CDR3 has 14 amino acids. Trimming removed 5 bases from V and 2 bases from J; junction bases left unmatched: 5. The germline V gene has CDR1 LGHNA and CDR2 YNFKEQ. The CDR3 bases are TGTGCCAGCAGCTACCTGGACAGGGCCTACGAGCAGTACTTC. As protein: CASSYLDRAYEQYF.

There are a few counts of this clone. V is TRBV5-5 and J is TRBJ1-6; D not resolved. Germline V CDR1 and CDR2: SGHKS, YYEKEE (reference sequence). This CDR3 spans 15 amino acids. The germline V and J ends were trimmed by 4 bases and 7 bases, with 15 bases remaining between them. CDR3 DNA sequence: TGTGCCAGCAGCCAAGAGAGAGCCCCCAATTCACCCCTCCACTTT. Its protein is CASSQERAPNSPLHF.

This clone has a handful of counts. This rearrangement joins TRBV6-5 to TRBJ1-1; D is unclear. The CDR3 has 13 amino acids. From germline, CDR1 is MNHEY and CDR2 SVGAGI. Trimming stripped 5 bases from V and 1 base from J, with 8 bases between. In DNA form, the CDR3 reads TGTGCCAGCAGTAACCCAGGGAACACTGAAGCTTTCTTT. Protein sequence: CASSNPGNTEAFF.

For this clone: One end of the junction fails to match germline, which may point to a read error. This chain uses TRBV27 with TRBJ1-1; TRBD1 is a possible D gene (6 bases). The CDR3 runs 15 residues. The germline V gene encodes CDR1 MNHEY and CDR2 SMNVEV (reference sequence). The DNA for the CDR3 is TGTGCCAGCAGTTGGACGGGGGGGCGGAACACTGAAGCTTCCTTT. Translation gives CASSWTGGRNTEASF.

In this sample, this clone turned up a few times. The chain is built from TRBV28 and TRBJ2-1; 7 nucleotides align to TRBD2. Germline V gene lookup returns CDR1 MDHEN and CDR2 SYDVKM. J gave up 4 bases and V 6 bases, and 12 bases lay outside the gene matches. CDR3 length: 16 amino acids. The CDR3, as DNA: TGTGCCAGCAGCATTCTAGCGGCCTCACGGTACAATGAGCAGTTCTTC. It specifies CASSILAASRYNEQFF.

This clone was counted only a few times. The junction departs from the called germline gene at one end, perhaps through a read error. The chain combines TRBV7-3 with TRBJ2-7, with D unresolved. Germline V gene data show CDR1 as SGHTA and CDR2 as FQGTGA. This CDR3 has 10 residues. In nucleotides, the CDR3 is TGTGCCAGCAGCATCCAGACAAAGCACTTC. Protein sequence: CASSIQTKHF.

The CDR3: CASSLAKQNEQYF. The CDR3 DNA reads as TGTGCCAGCAGTTTAGCCAAACAGAACGAGCAGTACTTC. The chain uses TRBV27 and TRBJ2-7; no reliable D call. CDR1 and CDR2 from the germline V gene are MNHEY and SMNVEV (reference sequence). This CDR3 is 13 amino acids long. With 2 bases removed from V and 5 bases from J, the gap between germline ends came to 10 bases.

The rearrangement links TRBV2 to TRBJ2-7, with 7 bases identical to TRBD1. The J segment lost 6 bases and the V segment lost 2 bases, leaving 7 bases of the junction unmatched. This CDR3 comprises 14 residues. Germline V lookup: CDR1 SNHLY, CDR2 FYNNEI. As DNA, the CDR3 is TGTGCCAGCAGTGAAAACCCCGACAGGGCCGAGCAGTACTTC. Protein product: CASSENPDRAEQYF.

The chain recombines TRBV2 with TRBJ2-7; D may match TRBD1 or TRBD2 (5 bases each). This CDR3 comprises 16 residues. Germline lookup yields CDR1 SNHLY and CDR2 FYNNEI. Trimming pared 6 bases from V and 5 bases from J, leaving 23 bases between. In nucleotides, the CDR3 is TGTGCCAGCAGACCCCCCCCGGGACCGCAGCCCAACGAGCAGTACTTC. Its protein product is CASRPPPGPQPNEQYF.

This clone was counted between two and nine times. The chain joins TRBV6-6 to TRBJ1-2; D gene uncertain. The germline CDR1 and CDR2 sequences are MNHNY and SVGAGI (reference sequence). CDR3 length: 11 residues. Trimming left V 7 bases short and J 13 bases short, with 16 bases between. In DNA form, the CDR3 reads TGTGCCAGCACCCAGGACGGATCGAGCACCTTC. Its translation is CASTQDGSSTF.

CDR3 DNA sequence: TGTGCCAGCAGTTTATCGACCGGGGCTGAAGCTTTCTTT. Translation gives CASSLSTGAEAFF. The chain is built from TRBV28 and TRBJ1-1; D remains ambiguous. The CDR3 spans 13 residues. The germline V gene encodes CDR1 MDHEN and CDR2 SYDVKM. V lost 1 base, J lost 6 bases, and 9 bases lay in between.

The genes are TRBV30 and TRBJ2-5; D gene ambiguous. The CDR3 sequence is 10 residues long. Germline V gene data show CDR1 as GTSNPN and CDR2 as SVGIG (reference sequence). Trimming pared 1 base from V and 5 bases from J, leaving 2 bases between. CDR3 protein: CAWSAETQYF. CDR3 sequence (DNA): TGTGCCTGGAGTGCGGAGACCCAGTACTTC.

The chain uses TRBV7-7 and TRBJ1-1, with D perhaps matching TRBD1 (5 bases). CDR1 and CDR2 from the germline V gene are SSHAT and FNYEAQ (reference sequence). The CDR3 covers 14 residues. The V gene lost 2 bases and the J gene lost 5 bases, with 12 bases spanning the gap. CDR3: CASSLWGVGTEAFF. The CDR3, as DNA: TGTGCCAGCAGCTTATGGGGGGTCGGAACTGAAGCTTTCTTT.